These 15 T cell receptor beta chains were sequenced from one sample in a study of CD4+ T cells in melanoma. Some clones are missing from TCRdb's copy, which holds only in-frame ones; the method was immunoSEQ multiplex PCR. The sample records 120,000 to 150,000 clones, around 90% being singletons. All receptors derive from a human donor with melanoma.

The rearrangement uses TRBV4-2 and TRBJ2-1; a possible D gene is TRBD2 (6 bases). CDR1 is LGHNA and CDR2 is YNFKEQ in the germline V gene. The CDR3 runs 14 residues. The ends were cut back, 0 bases at V and 10 bases at J, with 13 bases in the middle. CDR3 bases: TGTGCCAGCAGCCAAGATACTAGCTTGAGGGAGCAGTTCTTC. It yields the protein CASSQDTSLREQFF.

The chain couples TRBV25-1 to TRBJ2-1, with D possibly TRBD1 on 5 matching bases. Germline CDR1 and CDR2: MGHDK and SYGVNS. There are 14 residues in the CDR3. Trimming shortened V by 6 bases and J by 3 bases, and 12 bases separated the two germline ends. The CDR3 here is CASRQGSLYNEQFF. The DNA for the CDR3 is TGTGCCAGCAGGCAGGGTTCCCTCTACAATGAGCAGTTCTTC.

This clone was observed a single time. The rearrangement uses TRBV6-6 and TRBJ1-2; D is perhaps TRBD1 (5 bases). Germline-derived CDR1 and CDR2 are MNHNY and SVGAGI (reference sequence). The CDR3 spans 11 residues. Trimming removed 6 bases from V and 8 bases from J, with 10 bases in between. The CDR3 loop reads CASRWGGGYTF. The CDR3 coding sequence is TGTGCCAGCAGATGGGGCGGGGGCTACACCTTC.

This chain uses TRBV5-1 with TRBJ2-2; unclear D gene. The CDR3 length is 14 residues. V gave up 4 bases and J gave up 4 bases, with 11 bases separating them. CDR1 and CDR2 from the germline V gene are SGHRS and YFSETQ. CDR3 nucleotides: TGCGCCAGCAGCGCCCAACCTTCCACCGGGGAGCTGTTTTTT. Translation gives CASSAQPSTGELFF. Drawing the rest from reference TRBV5-1 and TRBJ2-2, the complete variable domain is KAGVTQTPRYLIKTRGQQVTLSCSPISGHRSVSWYQQTPGQGLQFLFEYFSETQRNKGNFPGRFSGRQFSNSRSEMNVSTLELGDSALYLCASSAQPSTGELFFGEGSRLTVL.

This chain links TRBV5-6 with TRBJ1-2; possibly TRBD1 for D (6 bases). CDR3 length: 15 residues. Germline CDR1 SGHDT, CDR2 YYEEEE. V was pared by 0 bases and J by 5 bases, with 14 bases between. The CDR3 loop is CASSLDGGTGYGYTF. The CDR3 coding sequence is TGTGCCAGCAGCTTGGATGGGGGCACTGGGTATGGCTACACCTTC.

The CDR3 spells CASSFGDRDSYEQYF. In DNA, the CDR3 is TGTGCCAGCAGCTTCGGCGACCGAGACTCCTACGAGCAGTACTTC. This rearrangement joins TRBV5-6 to TRBJ2-7; no definite D call. The V and J ends lost 2 bases and 0 bases respectively, with 12 bases between them. CDR3 length equals 15 residues. CDR1 and CDR2 from the germline V gene are SGHDT and YYEEEE.

This clone was found a few times. The rearrangement joins TRBV6-1 to TRBJ2-3; maybe TRBD2 (5 bases). The CDR3 covers 14 residues. The ends were cut back, 6 bases at V and 2 bases at J, with 12 bases in the middle. Germline loops: CDR1 MNHNS, CDR2 SASEGT. The CDR3 DNA reads as TGTGCCAGCAGAGCGGTCGGCTTCACAGATACGCAGTATTTT. Translated: CASRAVGFTDTQYF.

The chain combines TRBV5-5 with TRBJ2-7, with D maybe TRBD1 (5 bases). CDR3 length: 14 amino acids. Germline CDR1 is SGHKS and CDR2 is YYEKEE (reference sequence). Deletions cut 0 bases from V and 7 bases from J, with 14 bases between. CDR3 nucleotide sequence: TGTGCCAGCAGCTTGGATACAGGCTTTAGGGAGCAGTACTTC. It yields the protein CASSLDTGFREQYF.

This chain joins TRBV2 and TRBJ2-5; D is unresolved. The V end was cut by 8 bases, the J end by 4 bases, with 11 bases between. Germline V gene data show CDR1 as SNHLY and CDR2 as FYNNEI. The CDR3 is 12 residues long. The CDR3 region is CASSPGRETQYF. The CDR3 nucleotides read TGTGCCAGCTCCCCGGGCCGAGAGACCCAGTACTTC. Drawing the rest from reference TRBV2 and TRBJ2-5, the complete variable domain is EPEVTQTPSHQVTQMGQEVILRCVPISNHLYFYWYRQILGQKVEFLVSFYNNEISEKSEIFDDQFSVERPDGSNFTLKIRSTKLEDSAMYFCASSPGRETQYFGPGTRLLVL.

The chain combines TRBV4-1 with TRBJ2-3, with D possibly being TRBD2 (5 bases). The V end was cut by 0 bases, the J end by 1 base, with 17 bases between. The germline V gene has CDR1 MGHRA and CDR2 YSYEKL. The CDR3 consists of 18 residues. DNA of the CDR3: TGCGCCAGCAGCCAAGAGGGGAGCAGAGGTGATGGCACAGATACGCAGTATTTT. This sequence encodes CASSQEGSRGDGTDTQYF.

The J gene is TRBJ1-2, the V gene TRBV29-1; D is perhaps TRBD1 (5 bases). From germline, CDR1 is SQVTM and CDR2 ANQGSEA. The CDR3 consists of 14 residues. The V end lost 7 bases, the J end lost 4 bases, and 19 bases lay between the germline ends. As DNA, the CDR3 is TGCAGCGCGCTCCGGGACCGGGGTGGCTATGGCTACACCTTC. Translation gives CSALRDRGGYGYTF.

The chain employs TRBV27 and TRBJ1-4; TRBD1 matches 7 bases. V lost 6 bases and J lost 8; bases outside the gene matches: 9. In germline, CDR1 is MNHEY, CDR2 SMNVEV (reference sequence). This CDR3 is 14 amino acids long. The CDR3, as DNA: TGTGCCAGCAGAAAAACTCAGGGGGGCGAAAAACTGTTTTTT. Protein: CASRKTQGGEKLFF.

A remark on this clone: The junction shows a germline mismatch at one end, possibly a read error. V is TRBV10-3 and J is TRBJ2-5; possible D gene TRBD1, 6 bases. CDR3 length: 17 residues. The germline V gene has CDR1 ENHRY and CDR2 SYGVKD. CDR3 sequence reads: CAISEYPTQGLQETQYF. As DNA, the CDR3 is TGTGCCATCAGCGAGTACCCAACACAGGGTCTTCAGGAGACCCAGTACTTC.

The chain links TRBV2 to TRBJ1-5; 9 bases align to TRBD1. This CDR3 has 15 residues. From germline, CDR1 is SNHLY and CDR2 FYNNEI. V lost 6 bases to trimming and J lost 4 bases; unmatched junction nucleotides: 7. The CDR3 reads CASSRQGGTNQPQHF. The CDR3, as DNA: TGTGCCAGCAGCCGACAGGGGGGGACGAATCAGCCCCAGCATTTT.

The J gene is TRBJ2-3, the V gene TRBV7-9; no firm D call. Germline V gives CDR1 SEHNR, CDR2 FQNEAQ (reference sequence). There are 13 residues in the CDR3. The germline V and J ends were trimmed by 8 bases and 1 base, with 10 bases remaining between them. For the CDR3, the DNA is TGTGCCAGCGCCAGGCCTGGCACAGATACGCAGTATTTT. It translates to CASARPGTDTQYF.